This is a list of T cell receptor beta chains from one sample in a study of beta chain features in type 1 diabetes. Sequenced by immunoSEQ multiplex PCR; TCRdb stores in-frame clones only, minus some. The sample includes roughly 230,000 clones, over 9.5% seen only once; the top ten take under 0.045%. Sequenced material: naive CD4+ T cells from blood. These receptor sequences come from a woman younger than 30 in good health. CDR3s include the opening cysteine and the closing phenylalanine or tryptophan. Fields, in order: J gene, clone size, V gene, CDR3 protein. Not every row has a clone size; where given, it reads once, few, many or a size class.

j_gene: TRBJ1-2; abundance: few; v_gene: TRBV6-5; CDR3aa: CASQLGQGAGYTF
j_gene: TRBJ1-2; abundance: many; v_gene: TRBV23-1; CDR3aa: CASKGVGHYGYTF
j_gene: TRBJ1-3; abundance: few; v_gene: TRBV9; CDR3aa: CASSPRQGIGGNTIYF
j_gene: TRBJ2-7; abundance: few; v_gene: TRBV6-4; CDR3aa: CASSVSGGSYEQYF
j_gene: TRBJ1-1; abundance: NA; v_gene: TRBV18; CDR3aa: CASSPEVRTEAFF
j_gene: TRBJ2-1; abundance: NA; v_gene: TRBV9; CDR3aa: CASSVDLAGGSNEQFF
j_gene: TRBJ1-6; abundance: NA; v_gene: TRBV30; CDR3aa: CAWSGSGPYNSPLHF
j_gene: TRBJ2-7; abundance: NA; v_gene: TRBV6-1; CDR3aa: CASSGQGALAYEQYF
j_gene: TRBJ1-1; abundance: NA; v_gene: TRBV18; CDR3aa: CASSPTGGTEAFF
j_gene: TRBJ2-1; abundance: NA; v_gene: TRBV4-1; CDR3aa: CASSQGVAGEFYNEQFF
j_gene: TRBJ2-1; abundance: few; v_gene: TRBV5-1; CDR3aa: CASSLVLAGGPEQFF
j_gene: TRBJ2-1; abundance: few; v_gene: TRBV11-2; CDR3aa: CASSPRLAGGYNEQFF
j_gene: TRBJ1-5; abundance: NA; v_gene: TRBV19; CDR3aa: CASSPRGGRNQPQHF
j_gene: TRBJ2-4; abundance: NA; v_gene: TRBV7-9; CDR3aa: CASSYVTGTVGYFRNIQYF